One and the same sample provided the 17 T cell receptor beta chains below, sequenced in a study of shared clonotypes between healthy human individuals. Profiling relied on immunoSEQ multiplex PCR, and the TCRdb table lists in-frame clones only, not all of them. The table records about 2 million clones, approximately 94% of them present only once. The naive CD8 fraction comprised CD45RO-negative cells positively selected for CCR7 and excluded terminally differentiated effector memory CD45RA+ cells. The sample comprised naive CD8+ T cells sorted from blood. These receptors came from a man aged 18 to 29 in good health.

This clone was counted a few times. CDR3 protein: CSCLGTDYGYTF. CDR3 nucleotides: TGTTCTTGCCTCGGGACCGACTATGGCTACACCTTC. The J gene is TRBJ1-2, the V gene TRBV30; TRBD1 might be the D (5 bases). The CDR3 is 12 amino acids. Looked up from germline, CDR1 is GTSNPN and CDR2 is SVGIG (reference sequence).

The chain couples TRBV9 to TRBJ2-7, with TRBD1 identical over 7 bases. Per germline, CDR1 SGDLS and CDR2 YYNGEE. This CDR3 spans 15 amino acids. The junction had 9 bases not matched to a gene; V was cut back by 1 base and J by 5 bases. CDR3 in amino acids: CASSVLGQALDEQYF. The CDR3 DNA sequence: TGTGCCAGCAGCGTATTAGGACAGGCCTTGGACGAGCAGTACTTC.

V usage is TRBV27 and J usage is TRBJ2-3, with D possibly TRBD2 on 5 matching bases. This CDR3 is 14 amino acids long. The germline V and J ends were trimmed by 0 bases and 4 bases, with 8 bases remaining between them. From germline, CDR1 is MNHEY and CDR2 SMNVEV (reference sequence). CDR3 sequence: CASSLSRGSDTQYF. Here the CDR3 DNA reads TGTGCCAGCAGTTTATCCCGGGGTTCAGATACGCAGTATTTT.

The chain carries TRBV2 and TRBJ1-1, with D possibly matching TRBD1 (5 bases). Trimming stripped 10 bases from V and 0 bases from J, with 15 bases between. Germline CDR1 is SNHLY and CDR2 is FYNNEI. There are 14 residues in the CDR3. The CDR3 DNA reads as TGTGCCACACTTACAAGGGGCGTGAACACTGAAGCTTTCTTT. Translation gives CATLTRGVNTEAFF.

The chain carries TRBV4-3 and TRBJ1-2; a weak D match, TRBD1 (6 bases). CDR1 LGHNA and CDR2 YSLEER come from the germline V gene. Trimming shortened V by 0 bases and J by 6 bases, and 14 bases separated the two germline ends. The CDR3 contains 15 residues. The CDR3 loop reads CASSQDETGRNGYTF. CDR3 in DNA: TGCGCCAGCAGCCAAGATGAGACAGGAAGAAATGGCTACACCTTC.

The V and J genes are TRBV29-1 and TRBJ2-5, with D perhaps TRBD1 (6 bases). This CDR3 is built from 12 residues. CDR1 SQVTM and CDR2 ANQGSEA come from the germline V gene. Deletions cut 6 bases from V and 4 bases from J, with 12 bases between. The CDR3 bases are TGCAGCGTGTTCGGGACATCAGAGACCCAGTACTTC. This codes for CSVFGTSETQYF. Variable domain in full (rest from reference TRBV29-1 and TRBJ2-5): SAVISQKPSRDICQRGTSLTIQCQVDSQVTMMFWYRQQPGQSLTLIATANQGSEATYESGFVIDKFPISRPNLTFSTLTVSNMSPEDSSIYLCSVFGTSETQYFGPGTRLLVL.

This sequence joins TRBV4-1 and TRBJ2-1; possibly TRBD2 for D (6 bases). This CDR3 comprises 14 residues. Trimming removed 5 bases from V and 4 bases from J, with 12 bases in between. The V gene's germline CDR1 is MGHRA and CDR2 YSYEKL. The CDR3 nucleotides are TGCGCCAGCAGCGGCTGGGGGGTTTACAATGAGCAGTTCTTC. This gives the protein CASSGWGVYNEQFF.

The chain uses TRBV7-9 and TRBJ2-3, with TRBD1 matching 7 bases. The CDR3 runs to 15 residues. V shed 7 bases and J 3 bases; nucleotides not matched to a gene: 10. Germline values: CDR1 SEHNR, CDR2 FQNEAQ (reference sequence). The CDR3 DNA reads TGTGCCAGCATCCCGTTCGCAGGGGGAACAGATACGCAGTATTTT. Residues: CASIPFAGGTDTQYF.

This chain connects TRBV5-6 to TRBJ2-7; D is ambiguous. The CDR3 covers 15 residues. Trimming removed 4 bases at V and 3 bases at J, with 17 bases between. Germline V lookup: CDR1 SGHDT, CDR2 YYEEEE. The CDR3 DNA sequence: TGTGCCAGCAGCACCCGACGGAAATTATTCTACGAGCAGTACTTC. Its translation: CASSTRRKLFYEQYF. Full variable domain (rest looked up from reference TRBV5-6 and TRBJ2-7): DAGVTQSPTHLIKTRGQQVTLRCSPKSGHDTVSWYQQALGQGPQFIFQYYEEEERQRGNFPDRFSGHQFPNYSSELNVNALLLGDSALYLCASSTRRKLFYEQYFGPGTRLTVT.

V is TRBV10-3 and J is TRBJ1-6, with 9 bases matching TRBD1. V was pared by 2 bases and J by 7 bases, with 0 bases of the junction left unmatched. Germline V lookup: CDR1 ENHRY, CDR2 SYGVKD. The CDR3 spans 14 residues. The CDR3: CAISEGQGNSPLHF. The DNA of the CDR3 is TGTGCCATCAGTGAGGGACAGGGGAATTCACCCCTCCACTTT.

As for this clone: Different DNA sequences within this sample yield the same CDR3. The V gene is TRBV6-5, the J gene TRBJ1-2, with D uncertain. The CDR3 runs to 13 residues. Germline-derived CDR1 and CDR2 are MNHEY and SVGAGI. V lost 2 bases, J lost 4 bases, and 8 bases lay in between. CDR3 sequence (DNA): TGTGCCAGCAGTTACGGTCAGCTCTATGGCTACACCTTC. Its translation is CASSYGQLYGYTF.

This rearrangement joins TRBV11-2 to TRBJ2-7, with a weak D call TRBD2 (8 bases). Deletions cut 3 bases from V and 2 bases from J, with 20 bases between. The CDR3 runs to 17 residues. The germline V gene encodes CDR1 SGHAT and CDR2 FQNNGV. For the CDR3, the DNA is TGTGCCAGCAGCTTTGGACAGGTAGCGGGATTTACCTACGAGCAGTACTTC. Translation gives CASSFGQVAGFTYEQYF.

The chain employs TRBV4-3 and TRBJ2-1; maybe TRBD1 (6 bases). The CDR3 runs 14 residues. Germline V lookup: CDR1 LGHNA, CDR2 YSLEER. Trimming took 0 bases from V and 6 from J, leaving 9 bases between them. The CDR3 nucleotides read TGCGCCAGCAGCCAAGATTTCAGGGGCAATGAGCAGTTCTTC. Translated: CASSQDFRGNEQFF.

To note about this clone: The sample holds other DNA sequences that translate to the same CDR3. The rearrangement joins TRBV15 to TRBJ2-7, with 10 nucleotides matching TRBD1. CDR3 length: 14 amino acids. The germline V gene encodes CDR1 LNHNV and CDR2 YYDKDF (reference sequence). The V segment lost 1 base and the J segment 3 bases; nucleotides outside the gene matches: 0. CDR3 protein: CATSRGDRGYEQYF. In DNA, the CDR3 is TGTGCCACCAGCAGAGGGGACAGGGGCTACGAGCAGTACTTC.

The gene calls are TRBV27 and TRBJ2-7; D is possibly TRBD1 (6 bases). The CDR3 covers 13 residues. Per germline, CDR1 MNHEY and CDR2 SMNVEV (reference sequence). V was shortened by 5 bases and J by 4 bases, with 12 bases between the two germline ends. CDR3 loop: CASSQGPGYEQYF. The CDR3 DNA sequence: TGTGCCAGCAGTCAGGGGCCTGGGTACGAGCAGTACTTC.

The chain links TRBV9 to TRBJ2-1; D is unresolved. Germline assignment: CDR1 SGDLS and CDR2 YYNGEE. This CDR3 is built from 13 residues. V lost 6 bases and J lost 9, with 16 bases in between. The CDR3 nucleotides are TGTGCCAGCACTGATTCTGAAGGTGGTGAGCAGTTCTTC. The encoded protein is CASTDSEGGEQFF.

CDR3 coding DNA: TGTGCCAGCACTCTACTCCTCGTGGCCAATGAGCAGTTCTTC. Amino acids: CASTLLLVANEQFF. The rearrangement joins TRBV7-8 to TRBJ2-1; unclear D gene. Trimming took 7 bases from V and 6 from J, leaving 16 bases between them. Germline CDR1 SGHVS, CDR2 FQNEAQ. This CDR3 spans 14 amino acids.